This paragraph reports one TCR beta chain. Generated by immunoSEQ multiplex PCR, the TCRdb table keeps only in-frame clones and is missing some. The table has about 110,000 clones, nearly 97% seen once. The ends lost 1 base at V and 2 bases at J; junction bases unmatched: 8. This CDR3 has 16 amino acids. The germline gives CDR1 LGHNA, CDR2 YNFKEQ. This sample stems from a study of cytomegalovirus exposure and HLA in healthy donors. The chain joins TRBV4-2 to TRBJ2-7; 7 nucleotides line up with TRBD1. Sequenced material: PBMCs. This receptor was taken from a woman aged 18-29 years in good health and CMV-seronegative. The CDR3 DNA is TGTGCCAGCAGCCAAGGCCCCGACAGGGAGACCTACGAGCAGTACTTC. It is translated as CASSQGPDRETYEQYF.